This T cell receptor beta chain was sequenced in a study of blood T cells in healthy people across ages. Combining a sample-barcoded 5' primer with a J-beta primer mix, a second PCR ran for 7 to 11 cycles. TCRdb re-called the 5' RACE reads through MiXCR, storing one row per CDR3 protein. The sample shows 900,000 to 950,000 distinct CDR3 sequences, 25% to 30% of them seen only once. The CDR3 is 16 residues long. Germline CDR1 is SGHTA and CDR2 is FQGNSA. Unmatched junction bases numbered 8, after V lost 5 bases and J lost 4 bases. The sample was also linked to a second study, of T cells of mothers and their children.

The V and J genes are TRBV7-2 and TRBJ1-6; 7 positions agree with TRBD1. The sample consisted of blood. This sequence originates from a woman aged 40 to 50 in good health. CDR3 loop: CASSLRDSSYNSPLHF. The CDR3 DNA reads TGTGCCAGCAGCCTCCGGGACAGTTCTTATAATTCACCCCTCCACTTT.